The clone carrying this T cell receptor (beta chain) showed up just a few times. Its antigen is unknown. This entry comes from a study of shared clonotypes between healthy human individuals. At the level of the study: CD4 naive and memory got three plates each, CD8 naive two, CD8 memory one. Regarding the study as a whole: Clonotypes not shared had lower generation probabilities than those common to all four donors. Clonotypes that were shared across four donors made up 4.5% to 5% of naive CD4 clonotypes.

Profiling relied on immunoSEQ multiplex PCR, and the TCRdb table lists in-frame clones only, not all of them. The sample includes a few million clones, 85% to 95% of them seen just once. V lost 5 bases to trimming and J lost 1 base, with 12 bases between them. CDR3 length: 14 residues. Germline values: CDR1 SGHNT, CDR2 YENEEA. The clonotype was recovered from a man aged 18 to 30 in good health. Some clones in this sample may be carry-over from other donors' samples. Sequencing was performed on naive CD4+ T cells from PBMCs. Subset denoted: CD45RA+ positively selected. This chain links TRBV11-3 with TRBJ2-7; the D gene is possibly TRBD2 (6 bases). CDR3 region: CASSLGTGSYEQYF. The CDR3 DNA is TGTGCCAGCAGCCTAGGGACTGGATCCTACGAGCAGTACTTC.